This TCR beta chain was sequenced in a study of T cells of healthy individuals. The CDR3 is made up of 15 amino acids. Germline trimming cut 6 bases from V and 9 bases from J; bases unmatched to any gene: 7. Germline lookup yields CDR1 MNHNS and CDR2 SASEGT. TCRdb recomputed calls from the 5' RACE reads with MiXCR, one row per CDR3 protein. The data hold around 80,000 distinct CDR3 sequences, with about 5% observed a single time. The receptor was isolated from a female donor in good health. The chain uses TRBV6-1 and TRBJ1-6; 11 bases are shared with TRBD1. In nucleotides, the CDR3 is TGTGCCAGCAGGCGGACAGGGGGCAATGGTTCACCCCTCCACTTT. This sequence encodes CASRRTGGNGSPLHF.